Shown below are 24 T cell receptor beta chains from a single sample sequenced in a study of cytomegalovirus exposure and HLA in healthy donors. Both 60 Vbeta primers and 13 Jbeta primers went into the PCR. TCRdb's copy holds only in-frame clones and misses some; the assay was immunoSEQ multiplex PCR. The sample carries 90,000 to 120,000 clones, around three quarters recorded once. Input material: PBMCs. These receptors were taken from a female donor in good health and CMV-seropositive.

The V gene is TRBV18, the J gene TRBJ2-3, with a possible D match to TRBD1 (6 bases). The length of the CDR3 is 15 residues. Between the trimmed V and J ends, which lost 5 bases and 1 base, there was a span of 13 bases. Looked up from germline, CDR1 is KGHSH and CDR2 is LQKENI. CDR3 sequence: CASSIRDIRTDTQYF. The CDR3 DNA reads as TGTGCCAGCTCAATCCGGGACATCCGCACAGATACGCAGTATTTT.

This rearrangement joins TRBV7-2 to TRBJ2-2; D is unresolved. The CDR3 loop spans 14 amino acids. V was pared by 1 base and J by 7 bases, with 10 bases between. The germline gives CDR1 SGHTA, CDR2 FQGNSA. CDR3 region: CASSLEPSIGELFF. In DNA, the CDR3 is TGTGCCAGCAGCTTAGAACCGAGCATCGGGGAGCTGTTTTTT.

V and J are TRBV18 and TRBJ1-2; D ambiguous. Trimming cost V 3 bases and J 8 bases, with 16 bases left between them. The germline V gene encodes CDR1 KGHSH and CDR2 LQKENI. The CDR3 has 14 amino acids. CDR3 residues: CASSPAGSPKGYTF. The DNA of the CDR3 is TGTGCCAGCTCACCGGCCGGGTCCCCGAAGGGCTACACCTTC.

CDR3 loop: CASRTGGRAAFF. CDR3 nucleotide sequence: TGTGCCAGCAGGACAGGGGGCAGAGCAGCTTTCTTT. The V and J genes are TRBV27 and TRBJ1-1; TRBD1 aligns across 10 bases. The germline gives CDR1 MNHEY, CDR2 SMNVEV (reference sequence). After removal of 6 bases from V and 10 bases from J, the junction contained 5 bases not matched to a gene. The CDR3 covers 12 residues.

This chain joins TRBV19 and TRBJ2-3; TRBD2 matches 9 bases. Germline V gene lookup returns CDR1 LNHDA and CDR2 SQIVND (reference sequence). The CDR3 sequence is 23 residues long. The ends lost 6 bases at V and 4 bases at J; junction bases unmatched: 32. This CDR3 is CASSQGRYYGRVGREGRPDTQYF. The CDR3 nucleotides read TGTGCCAGTAGCCAAGGGCGGTATTATGGCAGGGTAGGGCGGGAGGGCCGCCCAGATACGCAGTATTTT.

The genes are TRBV4-3 and TRBJ1-5; weak D call: TRBD1 (5 bases). Germline-derived CDR1 and CDR2 are LGHNA and YSLEER. The CDR3 is 15 residues long. The V gene lost 0 bases and the J gene lost 1 base, with 7 bases spanning the gap. The CDR3 is CASSQDGGSNQPQHF. The CDR3 DNA is TGCGCCAGCAGCCAAGATGGGGGGAGCAATCAGCCCCAGCATTTT.

The V and J genes are TRBV9 and TRBJ2-3; 9 bases agree with TRBD2. Germline CDR1 reads SGDLS; CDR2 reads YYNGEE. CDR3 length equals 16 residues. V lost 3 bases to trimming and J lost 2 bases; unmatched junction nucleotides: 7. This chain's CDR3 is CASSDGTSRSTDTQYF. CDR3 DNA sequence: TGTGCCAGCAGCGACGGGACTAGCCGATCCACAGATACGCAGTATTTT.

The rearrangement links TRBV6-6 to TRBJ1-6, with D perhaps matching TRBD1 (5 bases). Looked up from germline, CDR1 is MNHNY and CDR2 is SVGAGI (reference sequence). The V and J ends lost 7 bases and 7 bases respectively, with 20 bases between them. The CDR3 contains 16 residues. The CDR3 loop is CASNGNSAGGNSPLHF. CDR3 DNA sequence: TGTGCCAGCAACGGGAACTCCGCGGGGGGGAATTCACCCCTCCACTTT.

This clone was counted once. The V call is TRBV7-8, the J call TRBJ1-5; 7 nucleotides line up with TRBD1. The V and J ends lost 4 bases and 6 bases, in that order; junction bases with no gene match: 6. Germline CDR1 SGHVS, CDR2 FQNEAQ. This CDR3 comprises 14 residues. The CDR3 loop reads CASSYRQGVQPQHF. The CDR3 DNA follows: TGTGCCAGCAGCTACCGACAGGGTGTTCAGCCCCAGCATTTT.

This clone occurred once. The chain combines TRBV7-6 with TRBJ2-3, with a possible D match to TRBD1 (5 bases). Germline assignment: CDR1 SGHVS and CDR2 FNYEAQ. CDR3 length: 16 residues. The V gene lost 5 bases and the J gene lost 4 bases, with 19 bases spanning the gap. The CDR3 DNA is TGTGCCAGCAGCCTGACCCCTCCTAGGGGCTCAGATACGCAGTATTTT. This encodes CASSLTPPRGSDTQYF. The full variable domain, with the rest looked up from reference TRBV7-6 and TRBJ2-3, is GAGVSQSPRYKVTKRGQDVALRCDPISGHVSLYWYRQALGQGPEFLTYFNYEAQQDKSGLPNDRFSAERPEGSISTLTIQRTEQRDSAMYRCASSLTPPRGSDTQYFGPGTRLTVL.

This clone was observed a handful of times. J is TRBJ2-2 and V is TRBV7-6, with unresolved D. CDR3 length equals 15 residues. V lost 1 base, J lost 1 base, and 7 bases lay in between. Germline lookup yields CDR1 SGHVS and CDR2 FNYEAQ. The CDR3 here is CASSLGGGNTGELFF. CDR3 nucleotides: TGTGCCAGCAGCTTAGGTGGCGGGAACACCGGGGAGCTGTTTTTT.

The rearrangement uses TRBV7-8 and TRBJ2-1; 8 bases are a match to TRBD2. CDR3 length: 15 amino acids. CDR1 and CDR2 (germline): SGHVS, FQNEAQ. J gave up 7 bases and V 0 bases, and 5 bases lay outside the gene matches. The DNA of the CDR3 is TGTGCCAGCAGCTTAGCGGGCGGGGGGTGGAATGAGCAGTTCTTC. Translating it yields CASSLAGGGWNEQFF.

In regard to this clone: A read error may produce the germline difference seen at one junction end. This sequence joins TRBV5-4 and TRBJ1-2; D is undetermined. The CDR3 runs to 13 residues. CDR1 and CDR2 from the germline V gene are SGHNT and YYREEE (reference sequence). The CDR3 nucleotides are TGTGCCAGCAGTCAGACTGTGAACTGTGGCTACACCTTC. Its translation: CASSQTVNCGYTF. Filled out from reference TRBV5-4 and TRBJ1-2, the complete variable domain reads ETGVTQSPTHLIKTRGQQVTLRCSSQSGHNTVSWYQQALGQGPQFIFQYYREEENGRGNFPPRFSGLQFPNYSSELNVNALELDDSALYLCASSQTVNCGYTFGSGTRLTVV.

The chain is built from TRBV10-3 and TRBJ2-7; the D gene is possibly TRBD1 (6 bases). Trimming removed 4 bases from V and 3 bases from J, with 10 bases in between. This CDR3 is built from 13 residues. CDR1 is ENHRY and CDR2 is SYGVKD in the germline V gene. CDR3 sequence: CAISATGLYEQYF. CDR3 bases: TGTGCCATCAGTGCGACAGGTCTCTACGAGCAGTACTTC.

The chain couples TRBV6-6 to TRBJ2-7, with TRBD1 as a possible D gene (6 bases). The CDR3 runs to 13 residues. Germline CDR1 reads MNHNY; CDR2 reads SVGAGI (reference sequence). With 0 bases removed from V and 5 bases from J, the gap between germline ends came to 8 bases. The CDR3 DNA reads TGTGCCAGCAGTTACTCCTACAGGGACGAGCAGTACTTC. This gives the protein CASSYSYRDEQYF.

V and J are TRBV2 and TRBJ1-1, with 8 bases that match TRBD1. V gave up 6 bases and J gave up 4 bases; unmatched junction bases: 7. Per germline, CDR1 SNHLY and CDR2 FYNNEI. The CDR3 is 14 residues long. CDR3 nucleotide sequence: TGTGCCAGCAGAGTGGGACAGGCTAGCACTGAAGCTTTCTTT. Encoded protein: CASRVGQASTEAFF.

This clone was detected only once. The chain joins TRBV5-1 to TRBJ1-1, with TRBD1 matching 9 bases. Germline CDR1 is SGHRS and CDR2 is YFSETQ. J lost 4 bases, V lost 0 bases, and 1 base had no gene match. The CDR3 length is 14 residues. The CDR3 loop reads CASSLGDRATEAFF. The CDR3 nucleotides read TGCGCCAGCAGCTTGGGGGACAGGGCCACTGAAGCTTTCTTT.

The genes are TRBV4-2 and TRBJ2-1; weak D call: TRBD2 (7 bases). CDR1 is LGHNA, CDR2 YNFKEQ, per germline. CDR3 length equals 17 residues. V was clipped by 8 bases and J by 3 bases, with 23 bases between them. The chain's CDR3 is CASGPLAGALGYNEQFF. The DNA for the CDR3 is TGTGCCAGCGGACCTTTGGCGGGGGCCCTAGGCTACAATGAGCAGTTCTTC.

The gene calls are TRBV19 and TRBJ1-1, with D unclear. The germline gives CDR1 LNHDA, CDR2 SQIVND (reference sequence). The CDR3 is 13 amino acids. Trimming removed 4 bases from V and 1 base from J, with 7 bases in between. Here the CDR3 reads CASSTSQNTEAFF. The CDR3 nucleotides read TGTGCCAGTAGTACCTCACAGAACACTGAAGCTTTCTTT.

This chain connects TRBV5-4 to TRBJ2-7; 9 nucleotides line up with TRBD2. From germline, CDR1 is SGHNT and CDR2 YYREEE (reference sequence). With V trimmed by 1 base and J by 2 bases, 10 bases remained unmatched. This CDR3 spans 17 amino acids. CDR3 sequence (DNA): TGTGCCAGCAGCTTGCCGGGGGCGGGGGGGAATACCTACGAGCAGTACTTC. Translating it yields CASSLPGAGGNTYEQYF.

The chain joins TRBV19 to TRBJ2-7, with a weak D call TRBD1 (6 bases). Germline CDR1 is LNHDA and CDR2 is SQIVND (reference sequence). V lost 3 bases and J lost 4, with 19 bases in between. This CDR3 region has 16 residues. CDR3 in amino acids: CASSIGTLAFPYEQYF. DNA of the CDR3: TGTGCCAGTAGTATTGGGACACTTGCCTTCCCGTACGAGCAGTACTTC. The entire variable domain, with the rest obtained from reference TRBV19 and TRBJ2-7, is as follows: DGGITQSPKYLFRKEGQNVTLSCEQNLNHDAMYWYRQDPGQGLRLIYYSQIVNDFQKGDIAEGYSVSREKKESFPLTVTSAQKNPTAFYLCASSIGTLAFPYEQYFGPGTRLTVT.

This clone was counted a few times. The chain combines TRBV6-1 with TRBJ1-5; D remains unclear. Germline CDR1 is MNHNS and CDR2 is SASEGT. The CDR3 has 14 amino acids. V lost 6 bases to trimming and J lost 6 bases, with 15 bases between them. The CDR3 DNA follows: TGTGCCAGCAGACCGGGTCTTTTCGGTCAGCCCCAGCATTTT. Translated: CASRPGLFGQPQHF.

The chain couples TRBV19 to TRBJ1-6; TRBD1 might be the D (5 bases). This CDR3 region has 17 residues. Germline CDR1 reads LNHDA; CDR2 reads SQIVND (reference sequence). The V end lost 5 bases, the J end lost 0 bases, and 14 bases lay between the germline ends. CDR3 DNA: TGTGCCAGTAGTGCACCGGGGGGTGGCTCCTATAATTCACCCCTCCACTTT. This sequence encodes CASSAPGGGSYNSPLHF.

The chain couples TRBV7-2 to TRBJ2-5; 9 bases line up with TRBD1. V lost 5 bases to trimming and J lost 8 bases; unmatched junction nucleotides: 12. CDR1 SGHTA and CDR2 FQGNSA come from the germline V gene. There are 15 residues in the CDR3. DNA for the CDR3: TGTGCCAGCAGCCTACGGGACAGGGCGGAAAGAACCCAGTACTTC. This encodes CASSLRDRAERTQYF. The whole variable domain, filled in from reference TRBV7-2 and TRBJ2-5, reads GAGVSQSPSNKVTEKGKDVELRCDPISGHTALYWYRQSLGQGLEFLIYFQGNSAPDKSGLPSDRFSAERTGGSVSTLTIQRTQQEDSAVYLCASSLRDRAERTQYFGPGTRLLVL.